This T cell receptor beta chain emerged from a study of human T cells and chemical hapten exposure. Study conclusions and caveats: There was alopecia in the donors, so their immune response may differ from that of healthy people.

TCRdb recomputed calls from the RACE reads with MiXCR, one row per CDR3 protein. The sample lists some 84,000 distinct CDR3 sequences, 7.5% to 9.5% occurring once. The time point denotes: pre-sensitization, week 0. Treatment indicated: therapeutic diphenylcyclopropenone sensitization with weekly scalp DPC. This clonotype has just a few counts. Antigen unknown. V gave up 4 bases and J gave up 4 bases, with 16 bases separating them. Germline CDR1 and CDR2: LNHDA and SQIVND (reference sequence). The CDR3 is 15 residues long. The sequence derives from a man aged 40-55 years with alopecia areata. Some clones in this sample may be carry-over from other donors' samples. The specimen was whole blood, collected in connection with sensitization to the hapten diphenylcyclopropenone (DPC). This sequence joins TRBV19 and TRBJ1-1; perhaps TRBD1 as D (6 bases). The CDR3 region has the DNA TGTGCCAGTAGTAAGGGAGGGGGGGCAAGCACTGAAGCTTTCTTT. It codes for CASSKGGGASTEAFF. Full variable domain (outside the CDR3, taken from reference TRBV19 and TRBJ1-1): DGGITQSPKYLFRKEGQNVTLSCEQNLNHDAMYWYRQDPGQGLRLIYYSQIVNDFQKGDIAEGYSVSREKKESFPLTVTSAQKNPTAFYLCASSKGGGASTEAFFGQGTRLTVV.